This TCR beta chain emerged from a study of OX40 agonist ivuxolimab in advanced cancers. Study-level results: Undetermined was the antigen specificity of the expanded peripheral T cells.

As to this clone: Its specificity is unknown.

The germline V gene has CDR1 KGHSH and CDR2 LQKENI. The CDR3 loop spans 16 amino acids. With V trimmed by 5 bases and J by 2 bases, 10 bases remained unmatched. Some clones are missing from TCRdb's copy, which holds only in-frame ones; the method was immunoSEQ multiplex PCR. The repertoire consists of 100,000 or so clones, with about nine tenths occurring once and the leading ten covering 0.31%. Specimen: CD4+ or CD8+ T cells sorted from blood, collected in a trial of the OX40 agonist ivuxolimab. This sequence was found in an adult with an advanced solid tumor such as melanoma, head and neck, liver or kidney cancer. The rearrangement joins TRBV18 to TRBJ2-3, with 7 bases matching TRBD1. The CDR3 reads CASSSKTGSLTDTQYF. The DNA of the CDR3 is TGTGCCAGCTCATCCAAGACAGGGTCGCTCACAGATACGCAGTATTTT.